This T cell receptor (beta chain) is from a study of cytotoxic CD8 clonotypes in ibrutinib-treated CLL (dated by TCRdb to the early 2020s). Background for the entire study: The cohort was composed of approximately 11 relapsed/refractory and about 16 treatment-naive patients; IGHV unmutated status was identified in approximately 18 patients. Partial responses were observed in approximately 24 patients and complete responses in 2; after a median follow-up of roughly 72 months, remission was maintained in roughly 15 patients and progression was observed in approximately 12. Response samples were taken after a median of roughly a year on treatment, ranging from about 6 to 40 months. On average, each sample yielded 255,043 productive templates and over 90,000 productive rearrangements. Of the roughly 86 participants in the trial, roughly 25 had longitudinal samples available. Cryopreserved peripheral blood mononuclear cells were obtained prior to treatment, at the time of response, and at either disease progression or sustained remission. Patients were still on ibrutinib when every remission and progressive disease sample was collected. General study outcomes and caveats: Public clonotypes were rare and either contracted or stayed stable during treatment, and the rise in clonality at ibrutinib response reflected the expansion of private clonotypes. Sampling times were not matched between sustained-remission and progressing patients, and lymph node repertoires were not studied. Baseline clonality exceeded that of age-matched healthy donors and correlated strongly with circulating CD8+ T-cell counts. At ibrutinib response clonality went up, during sustained remission it held steady, and at progression it dropped back toward baseline.

As encoded in the germline V gene, CDR1 is SGHTA while CDR2 is FQGNSA. The V and J ends are trimmed by 1 base and 7 bases, leaving 14 bases between them. The CDR3 sequence holds 14 residues, the cysteine and phenylalanine included. Only CDR3 DNA is held: 42 bases, read in frame from base 1. The time point tag for this specimen amounts to: approximately 2 years on ibrutinib. For TCR beta library preparation, roughly 1.8 micrograms of genomic DNA was extracted from cryopreserved PBMCs. Longitudinal blood samples from CLL patients on ibrutinib monotherapy underwent high-throughput TCR beta sequencing. The patients took part in an open-label, single-center phase 2 trial of ibrutinib monotherapy. The goal of deep resolution MiSeq sequencing was a depth between 1 in 1 million and 1 in 200,000 T cells, and coverage averaged 10x per clonotype. The immunoSEQ hsTCRB Kit was used to generate TCR beta libraries. Per the original workflow: The data were analyzed with ImmunoSEQ Analyzer and ImmunoSEQ Data Assistant, and V, D and J gene assignments followed IMGT definitions. Clonality, which ranges from 0 to 1, was calculated as one minus the normalized Shannon entropy of productive rearrangement frequencies. Only overrepresented clonotypes making up at least 0.05% of each patient's repertoire were included in the public clonotype analysis. About 13 age-matched healthy donor repertoires from immuneACCESS were used as controls for clonality. Drawn from immuneACCESS, this table holds only the in-frame rearrangements with V and J called that TCRdb kept. Clones are partly lost; checked studies trace under half to an unresolved V gene and leave the rest unexplained. That table furnishes V, J and clone size, whereas the DNA furnished D and trimming. This sample has 140,000 to 150,000 clones in its table, and roughly 76% of those were observed once. The top ten constitute around 5% of the sample.

On this clone itself: No antigen is known for it. No much larger clone exists at a distance of one base, and base qualities are not known.

This receptor was identified in a human donor with chronic lymphocytic leukemia. This specimen consisted of PBMCs, obtained after 24 months of ibrutinib treatment. The V and J segments used are TRBV7-2 and TRBJ2-7; no confident D gene assignment can be made. In nucleotides, the sequence is TGTGCCAGCAGCTTAGGGAGCAGCCAAAGGGAGCAGTACTTC. This encodes CASSLGSSQREQYF. The full variable domain, completed from the reference TRBV7-2 and TRBJ2-7 proteins outside the CDR3, reads GAGVSQSPSNKVTEKGKDVELRCDPISGHTALYWYRQSLGQGLEFLIYFQGNSAPDKSGLPSDRFSAERTGGSVSTLTIQRTQQEDSAVYLCASSLGSSQREQYFGPGTRLTVT.